The 28 T cell receptor beta chains given below trace back to one sample, sequenced in a study of early T cells in non-severe SARS-CoV-2 infection (dated by TCRdb to the early 2020s). The method behind the library was 5' RACE. The instrument given in TCRdb is NextSeq 500. TCRdb passed the public sequencing reads through fastp at Q25 and MiXCR, retaining productive beta sequences. Every entry covers one CDR3 protein and lists the most common genes and DNA from its rows. The sample records around 99,000 distinct CDR3 sequences, around 10% of which are singletons. The top ten clonotypes cover 6.5% to 8% of the sample. Sequenced sample: whole blood. The receptors shown here come from an adult who was a healthcare worker with PCR-confirmed SARS-CoV-2 infection or an uninfected control (not recorded which).

In its sample, this clonotype was seen a few times. The chain is built from TRBV7-8 and TRBJ2-7; TRBD2 might be the D (6 bases). V was shortened by 8 bases and J by 1 base, with 12 bases between the two germline ends. The CDR3 length is 13 residues. The V gene's germline CDR1 is SGHVS and CDR2 FQNEAQ. This CDR3 is CASSAGLSYEQYF. In DNA, the CDR3 is TGTGCCAGCTCGGCGGGATTGTCCTACGAGCAGTACTTC.

Only a few counts were recorded for this clonotype. The V and J genes are TRBV5-1 and TRBJ2-6, with D uncertain. The CDR3 has 14 amino acids. CDR1 SGHRS and CDR2 YFSETQ come from the germline V gene. Trimming took 0 bases from V and 12 from J, leaving 13 bases between them. The CDR3 protein is CASSLDTEMGVLTF. In nucleotides, the CDR3 is TGCGCCAGCAGCTTGGATACGGAAATGGGCGTCCTGACTTTC.

This clonotype was picked up a small number of times. The rearrangement uses TRBV4-2 and TRBJ2-5; 7 nucleotides line up with TRBD2. The CDR3 spans 17 residues. CDR1 is LGHNA and CDR2 is YNFKEQ in the germline V gene. Trimming at V came to 0 bases and at J to 2 bases, leaving 9 bases not matched to a gene. CDR3 loop: CASSQELLGRQQETQYF. CDR3 bases: TGTGCCAGCAGCCAAGAATTACTCGGGAGGCAGCAAGAGACCCAGTACTTC.

This clonotype was observed a few times. This sequence joins TRBV28 and TRBJ1-2, with 9 bases that match TRBD1. After removal of 7 bases from V and 4 bases from J, the junction contained 7 bases not matched to a gene. Germline lookup yields CDR1 MDHEN and CDR2 SYDVKM. The CDR3 length is 14 residues. The CDR3 loop reads CASNRGQGIYGYTF. In nucleotides, the CDR3 is TGTGCCAGCAACCGGGGACAGGGCATCTATGGCTACACCTTC.

As regards this clonotype: This sequence may be a read error, since a much larger clone differs from it by one base. This chain uses TRBV29-1 with TRBJ1-4; D may be TRBD1 (5 bases). The CDR3 spans 12 residues. Germline CDR1 and CDR2: SQVTM and ANQGSEA. CDR3 sequence (DNA): TGCAGCGTTGTTCTGGGGGATGAAAAACTGCTTTTT. Translation gives CSVVLGDEKLLF. Supplemented by reference TRBV29-1 and TRBJ1-4, the full variable domain reads SAVISQKPSRDICQRGTSLTIQCQVDSQVTMMFWYRQQPGQSLTLIATANQGSEATYESGFVIDKFPISRPNLTFSTLTVSNMSPEDSSIYLCSVVLGDEKLLFGSGTQLSVL.

At least ten counts were recorded for this clonotype. J is TRBJ1-1 and V is TRBV7-3; D is ambiguous. V gave up 7 bases and J gave up 3 bases, with 6 bases separating them. The CDR3 spans 11 residues. Per the germline V gene, CDR1 is SGHTA and CDR2 is FQGTGA. The chain's CDR3 is CASTSYTEAFF. CDR3 nucleotides: TGTGCCAGCACCTCCTACACTGAAGCTTTCTTT.

This clonotype showed up many times. J is TRBJ2-7 and V is TRBV6-2 or TRBV6-3; D unresolved. Looked up from germline, CDR1 is MNHEY and CDR2 is SVGEGT. Trimming left V 5 bases short and J 4 bases short, with 12 bases between. This CDR3 is built from 13 residues. The CDR3 loop is CASSGRNRYEQYF. As DNA, the CDR3 is TGTGCCAGCAGTGGACGGAACCGATACGAGCAGTACTTC.

This clonotype was counted many times. The chain couples TRBV11-2 to TRBJ2-1; 10 positions agree with TRBD2. The germline CDR1 and CDR2 sequences are SGHAT and FQNNGV. The V gene end was trimmed by 3 bases and the J gene end by 6 bases; junction bases not matched to a gene: 2. There are 14 residues in the CDR3. CDR3 sequence reads: CASSLSGRANEQFF. CDR3 in DNA: TGTGCCAGCAGCTTGAGCGGGAGGGCCAATGAGCAGTTCTTC.

This clonotype occurred a few times. The chain uses TRBV11-2 and TRBJ2-2, with D possibly being TRBD2 (5 bases). From germline, CDR1 is SGHAT and CDR2 FQNNGV. V was trimmed by 4 bases and J by 9 bases, leaving 15 bases between them. This CDR3 has 14 amino acids. The CDR3 bases are TGTGCCAGCAGCTCAACTAGACGTACCTGGGAGCTGTTTTTT. Translating it yields CASSSTRRTWELFF.

The chain carries TRBV11-2 and TRBJ1-3; tentatively, D is TRBD1 (5 bases). Trimming cost V 5 bases and J 0 bases, with 11 bases left between them. Germline V lookup: CDR1 SGHAT, CDR2 FQNNGV. The CDR3 has 15 residues. CDR3 nucleotides: TGTGCCAGCAGCCCCGGGGCTAACTCTGGAAACACCATATATTTT. Translation gives CASSPGANSGNTIYF.

V is TRBV12-3 or TRBV12-4 and J is TRBJ1-1; no reliable D call. The CDR3 covers 14 residues. V shed 6 bases and J shed 5 bases, with 16 bases lying between them. The CDR3 nucleotides are TGTGCCAGCAGCCCCGTGGCGACTGGGACTGAAGCTTTCTTT. Protein sequence: CASSPVATGTEAFF.

This clonotype was observed many times. V usage is TRBV7-8 and J usage is TRBJ2-3; no definite D call. There are 17 residues in the CDR3. Germline V gene data show CDR1 as SGHVS and CDR2 as FQNEAQ. Trimming took 1 base from V and 0 from J, leaving 14 bases between them. The CDR3 sequence is CASSLDSRTYSTDTQYF. CDR3 DNA sequence: TGTGCCAGCAGCTTAGACAGCAGAACCTATAGCACAGATACGCAGTATTTT.

This clonotype was detected many times. The rearrangement uses TRBV4-1 and TRBJ2-1, with 12 bases aligning to TRBD2. The CDR3 has 16 residues. Germline-derived CDR1 and CDR2 are MGHRA and YSYEKL. V lost 2 bases to trimming and J lost 2 bases; unmatched junction nucleotides: 1. CDR3 coding DNA: TGCGCCAGCAGCCAAAGGACTAGCGGGACCTACAATGAGCAGTTCTTC. Translated: CASSQRTSGTYNEQFF.

The sample holds many counts of this clonotype. The chain links TRBV27 to TRBJ2-4, with TRBD1 as a possible D gene (6 bases). The CDR3 covers 17 residues. Germline CDR1 is MNHEY and CDR2 is SMNVEV (reference sequence). Trimming removed 6 bases from V and 2 bases from J, with 20 bases in between. CDR3 bases: TGTGCCAGCAGGGGCAGGGGCCCGCTCGACCCCAAAAACATTCAGTACTTC. Translating it yields CASRGRGPLDPKNIQYF.

V usage is TRBV5-4 and J usage is TRBJ2-1; possible D gene TRBD2, 6 bases. Trimming cost V 5 bases and J 5 bases, with 17 bases left between them. The CDR3 covers 15 residues. Germline V lookup: CDR1 SGHNT, CDR2 YYREEE (reference sequence). The CDR3 here is CASRRDLRTHNEQFF. In DNA form, the CDR3 reads TGTGCCAGCAGAAGGGACTTAAGGACCCACAATGAGCAGTTCTTC. Drawing the rest from reference TRBV5-4 and TRBJ2-1, the complete variable domain is ETGVTQSPTHLIKTRGQQVTLRCSSQSGHNTVSWYQQALGQGPQFIFQYYREEENGRGNFPPRFSGLQFPNYSSELNVNALELDDSALYLCASRRDLRTHNEQFFGPGTRLTVL.

This chain uses TRBV6-6 with TRBJ2-1; D possibly corresponds to TRBD2 (5 bases). V was cut by 5 bases and J by 7 bases, with 24 bases left in between. Germline V gene lookup returns CDR1 MNHNY and CDR2 SVGAGI (reference sequence). The CDR3 runs 17 residues. CDR3 amino acids: CASSPDGWGETGNEQFF. CDR3 sequence (DNA): TGTGCCAGCAGTCCCGATGGGTGGGGAGAGACTGGTAATGAGCAGTTCTTC.

This clonotype was picked up many times. The chain recombines TRBV5-6 with TRBJ2-3, with D tentatively TRBD1 (6 bases). V lost 4 bases and J 2 bases, leaving 14 bases between the germline ends. Per germline, CDR1 SGHDT and CDR2 YYEEEE. The length of the CDR3 is 15 residues. The CDR3, as DNA: TGTGCCAGCAGCCGACGGGACATTTTCACAGATACGCAGTATTTT. This gives the protein CASSRRDIFTDTQYF.

This rearrangement joins TRBV5-1 to TRBJ2-1; 11 nucleotides line up with TRBD2. Looked up from germline, CDR1 is SGHRS and CDR2 is YFSETQ. The V and J ends lost 0 bases and 0 bases, in that order; junction bases with no gene match: 11. The CDR3 contains 20 residues. For the CDR3, the DNA is TGCGCCAGCAGCTTGGGTGGGCTAGCGGGAGGACCAAGCTCCTACAATGAGCAGTTCTTC. This sequence encodes CASSLGGLAGGPSSYNEQFF.

The sample holds a few counts of this clonotype. In this CDR3 the conserved last residue, phenylalanine or tryptophan, is missing, so a read error is likely. This chain connects TRBV7-2 to TRBJ2-1; 7 positions match TRBD1. Trimming at V came to 8 bases and at J to 8 bases, leaving 15 bases not matched to a gene. The CDR3 is made up of 15 amino acids. CDR1 is SGHTA, CDR2 FQGNSA, per germline. CDR3 DNA: TGTGCCAGCCTACCCACGACAGGGTTGGTGGATGAGCAGTTCCTC. Encoded protein: CASLPTTGLVDEQFL.

This clonotype was counted between two and nine times. The chain employs TRBV7-2 and TRBJ2-1; 8 bases map to TRBD1. CDR1 SGHTA and CDR2 FQGNSA come from the germline V gene. This CDR3 contains 13 residues. Trimming took 2 bases from V and 15 from J; bases not matched to a gene: 9. CDR3: CASSLFGGGQGFF. The CDR3 DNA reads as TGTGCCAGCAGCTTATTTGGGGGAGGACAGGGGTTCTTC.

There are a few counts of this clonotype. CDR3 bases: TGTGCCAGCAGTTTCCTCGAGACAGGGAGAACCGGGGAGCTGTTTTTT. It specifies CASSFLETGRTGELFF. The V gene is TRBV28, the J gene TRBJ2-2, with 7 nucleotides matching TRBD1. This CDR3 comprises 16 residues. Germline V gene sequence: CDR1 MDHEN, CDR2 SYDVKM. With V trimmed by 3 bases and J by 5 bases, 9 bases remained unmatched. Based on the CDR3 plus reference TRBV28 and TRBJ2-2, the full variable domain is DVKVTQSSRYLVKRTGEKVFLECVQDMDHENMFWYRQDPGLGLRLIYFSYDVKMKEKGDIPEGYSVSREKKERFSLILESASTNQTSMYLCASSFLETGRTGELFFGEGSRLTVL.

This chain joins TRBV6-5 and TRBJ2-7, with a tentative D call TRBD2 (6 bases). Germline assignment: CDR1 MNHEY and CDR2 SVGAGI. The V end lost 0 bases, the J end lost 4 bases, and 13 bases lay between the germline ends. The CDR3 runs to 15 residues. Here the CDR3 DNA reads TGTGCCAGCAGTTACTCTAGCGGACGCGTATACGAGCAGTACTTC. Its translation is CASSYSSGRVYEQYF.

This clonotype was seen only a few times. The chain joins TRBV29-1 to TRBJ1-1; D gene ambiguous. Germline V gene lookup returns CDR1 SQVTM and CDR2 ANQGSEA. The CDR3 consists of 13 residues. V lost 2 bases and J lost 5, with 12 bases in between. CDR3: CSVELEGGTEAFF. In DNA form, the CDR3 reads TGCAGCGTTGAACTCGAGGGTGGAACTGAAGCTTTCTTT. The whole variable domain, remainder taken from reference TRBV29-1 and TRBJ1-1, is SAVISQKPSRDICQRGTSLTIQCQVDSQVTMMFWYRQQPGQSLTLIATANQGSEATYESGFVIDKFPISRPNLTFSTLTVSNMSPEDSSIYLCSVELEGGTEAFFGQGTRLTVV.

This clonotype has just a few counts. The V call is TRBV20-1, the J call TRBJ2-1; 8 positions match TRBD2. V was pared by 3 bases and J by 8 bases, with 6 bases of the junction left unmatched. Germline CDR1 is DFQATT and CDR2 is SNEGSKA (reference sequence). The CDR3 covers 13 residues. CDR3 region: CSARTSGGDEQFF. The CDR3 DNA follows: TGCAGTGCTAGGACCTCGGGGGGGGATGAGCAGTTCTTC.

On this clonotype: A read error may account for a junction end that differs from germline. The V and J genes are TRBV7-2 and TRBJ2-3; D gene unclear. The CDR3 runs 12 residues. Germline V gives CDR1 SGHTA, CDR2 FQGNSA. CDR3 protein: CASSLGSADPEF. CDR3 coding DNA: TGTGCCAGCAGCTTAGGCTCTGCTGACCCGGAATTT. Drawing the rest from reference TRBV7-2 and TRBJ2-3, the complete variable domain is GAGVSQSPSNKVTEKGKDVELRCDPISGHTALYWYRQSLGQGLEFLIYFQGNSAPDKSGLPSDRFSAERTGGSVSTLTIQRTQQEDSAVYLCASSLGSADPEFGPGTRLTVL.

The J gene is TRBJ2-5, the V gene TRBV6-2 or TRBV6-3; D unclear. V was pared by 8 bases and J by 4 bases, with 5 bases between. Per the germline V gene, CDR1 is MNHEY and CDR2 is SVGEGT. This CDR3 is built from 10 residues. The CDR3 nucleotides read TGTGCCAGCGGTAGAGAGACCCAGTACTTC. Protein product: CASGRETQYF.

This clonotype was seen many times. This chain joins TRBV3-1 and TRBJ2-2; 12 nucleotides agree with TRBD2. The ends lost 4 bases at V and 5 bases at J; junction bases unmatched: 2. This CDR3 is 15 amino acids long. Germline loops: CDR1 LGHDT, CDR2 YNNKEL (reference sequence). The CDR3: CASSPTSGRTGELFF. For the CDR3, the DNA is TGTGCCAGCAGCCCGACTAGCGGGAGAACCGGGGAGCTGTTTTTT.

The chain joins TRBV5-1 to TRBJ2-7, with TRBD1 as a possible D gene (6 bases). This CDR3 has 15 residues. CDR1 and CDR2 (germline): SGHRS, YFSETQ. V was shortened by 4 bases and J by 5 bases, with 19 bases between the two germline ends. The CDR3 is CASSGGAEPGHEQYF. The CDR3 nucleotides read TGCGCCAGCAGCGGGGGCGCGGAACCGGGCCACGAGCAGTACTTC.